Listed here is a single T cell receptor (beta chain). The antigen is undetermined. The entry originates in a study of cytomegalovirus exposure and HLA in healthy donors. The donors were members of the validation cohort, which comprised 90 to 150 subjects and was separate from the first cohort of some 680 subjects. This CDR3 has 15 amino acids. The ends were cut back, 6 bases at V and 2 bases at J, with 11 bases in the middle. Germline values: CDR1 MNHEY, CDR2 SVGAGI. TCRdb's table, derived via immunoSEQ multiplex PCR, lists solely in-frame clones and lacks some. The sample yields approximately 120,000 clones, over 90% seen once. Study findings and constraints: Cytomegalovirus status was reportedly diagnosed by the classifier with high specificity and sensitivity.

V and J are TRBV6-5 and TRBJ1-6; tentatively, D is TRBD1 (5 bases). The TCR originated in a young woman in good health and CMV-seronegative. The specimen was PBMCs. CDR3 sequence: CASSQDIPYNSPLHF. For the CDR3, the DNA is TGTGCCAGCAGCCAGGACATCCCCTATAATTCACCCCTCCACTTT.